This T cell receptor (beta chain) derives from a study of T cell responses to AZD1222 COVID-19 vaccine. Repertoires were generated with immunoSEQ multiplex PCR, while TCRdb's copy carries only in-frame clones and drops some. The sample carries 120,000 or so clones, 85% to 90% recorded once. The V end was cut by 0 bases, the J end by 5 bases, with 5 bases between. Looked up from germline, CDR1 is SGHTA and CDR2 is FQGNSA. CDR3 length: 13 amino acids. This TCR was recovered from an adult in good health. V is TRBV7-2 and J is TRBJ2-1; D is unclear. Sequences were derived from peripheral blood, sampled on day 0 of AZD1222 vaccination. CDR3 DNA: TGTGCCAGCAGCTTAGCTCGGGACAATGAGCAGTTCTTC. This codes for CASSLARDNEQFF.